The TCR beta chain described here comes from a study of cytomegalovirus exposure and HLA in healthy donors. Many counts were recorded for this clone. The protocol was immunoSEQ multiplex PCR, while the TCRdb copy is restricted to in-frame clones and leaves out a portion. The data hold 150,000 to 200,000 clones, with 85% observed a single time. CDR1 SQVTM and CDR2 ANQGSEA come from the germline V gene. With 3 bases clipped from V and 7 bases from J, the junction kept 3 bases outside the gene matches. This CDR3 is built from 12 residues. The chain combines TRBV29-1 with TRBJ1-1, with 9 positions matching TRBD1. Sequencing was performed on PBMCs. This TCR was sampled from a man aged 18 to 29 in good health and CMV-seropositive. DNA for the CDR3: TGCAGCGTTGAGGGACAGGGCCTTGAAGCTTTCTTT. Its translation is CSVEGQGLEAFF.